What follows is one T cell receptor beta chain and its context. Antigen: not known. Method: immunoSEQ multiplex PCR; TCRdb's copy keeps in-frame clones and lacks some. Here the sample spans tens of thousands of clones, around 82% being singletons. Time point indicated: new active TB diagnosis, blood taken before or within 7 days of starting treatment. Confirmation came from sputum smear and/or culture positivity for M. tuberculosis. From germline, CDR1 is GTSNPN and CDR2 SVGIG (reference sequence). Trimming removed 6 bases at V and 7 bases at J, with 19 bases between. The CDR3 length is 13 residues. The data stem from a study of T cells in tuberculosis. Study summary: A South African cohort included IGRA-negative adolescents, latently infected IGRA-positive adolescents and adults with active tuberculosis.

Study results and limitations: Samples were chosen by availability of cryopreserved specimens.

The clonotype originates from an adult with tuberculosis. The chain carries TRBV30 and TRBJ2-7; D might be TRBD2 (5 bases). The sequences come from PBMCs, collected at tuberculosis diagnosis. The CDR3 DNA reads TGTGCCTGCCGGACGGATGGAGAGCGGGAGCAGTACTTC. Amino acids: CACRTDGEREQYF.